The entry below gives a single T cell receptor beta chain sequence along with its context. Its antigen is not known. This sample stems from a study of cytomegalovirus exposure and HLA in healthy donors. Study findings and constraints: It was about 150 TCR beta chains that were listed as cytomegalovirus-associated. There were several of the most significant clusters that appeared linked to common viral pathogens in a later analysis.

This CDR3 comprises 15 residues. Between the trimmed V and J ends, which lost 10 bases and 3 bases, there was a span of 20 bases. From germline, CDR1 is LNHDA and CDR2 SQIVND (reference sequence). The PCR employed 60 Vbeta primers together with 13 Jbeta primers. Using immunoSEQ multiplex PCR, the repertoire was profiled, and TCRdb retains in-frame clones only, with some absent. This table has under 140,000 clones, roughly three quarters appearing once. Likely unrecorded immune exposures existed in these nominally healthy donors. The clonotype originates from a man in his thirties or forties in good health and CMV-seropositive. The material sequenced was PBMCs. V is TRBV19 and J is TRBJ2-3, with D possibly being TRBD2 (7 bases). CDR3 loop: CATEREGGQTDTQYF. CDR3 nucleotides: TGTGCCACCGAAAGGGAGGGGGGCCAGACAGATACGCAGTATTTT.